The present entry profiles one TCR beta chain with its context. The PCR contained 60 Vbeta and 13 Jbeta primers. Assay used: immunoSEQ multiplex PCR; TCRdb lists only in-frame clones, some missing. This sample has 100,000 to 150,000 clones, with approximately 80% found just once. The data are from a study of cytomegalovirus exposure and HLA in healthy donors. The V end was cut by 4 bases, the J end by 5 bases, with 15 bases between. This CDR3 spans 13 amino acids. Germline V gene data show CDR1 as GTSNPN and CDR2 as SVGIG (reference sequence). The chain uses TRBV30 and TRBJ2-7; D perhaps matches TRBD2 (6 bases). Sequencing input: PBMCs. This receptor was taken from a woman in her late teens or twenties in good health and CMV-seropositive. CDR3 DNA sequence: TGTGCCTGGATCGGGAGACGAGGGAACGAGCAGTACTTC. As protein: CAWIGRRGNEQYF. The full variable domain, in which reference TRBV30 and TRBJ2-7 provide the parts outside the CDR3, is SQTIHQWPATLVQPVGSPLSLECTVEGTSNPNLYWYRQAAGRGLQLLFYSVGIGQISSEVPQNLSASRPQDRQFILSSKKLLLSDSGFYLCAWIGRRGNEQYFGPGTRLTVT.